The 11 T cell receptor beta chains in this list originate from one sample, sequenced in a study of T cell responses to AZD1222 COVID-19 vaccine. Clones were sequenced by immunoSEQ multiplex PCR, and TCRdb holds only the in-frame ones, with some missing. This repertoire shows approximately 94,000 clones, around 87% found once; its top ten account for around a sixth. The specimen was peripheral blood, collected on day 0 of AZD1222 vaccination. Receptors were obtained from an adult in good health.

The chain has TRBV10-2 and TRBJ1-6; D ambiguous. CDR3 length: 16 residues. Germline values: CDR1 WSHSY, CDR2 SAAADI. V shed 6 bases and J shed 1 base, with 13 bases lying between them. This chain's CDR3 is CASRVRSGSYNSPLHF. The CDR3 coding sequence is TGCGCCAGCAGGGTACGGAGTGGGTCCTATAATTCACCCCTCCACTTT.

This clone was recorded once. This sequence joins TRBV7-2 and TRBJ2-2; 11 nucleotides line up with TRBD2. The junction had 6 bases not matched to a gene; V was cut back by 5 bases and J by 7 bases. This CDR3 region has 15 residues. CDR1 SGHTA and CDR2 FQGNSA come from the germline V gene. The CDR3 sequence is CASSILAGGHGELFF. CDR3 coding DNA: TGTGCCAGCAGCATTCTAGCGGGGGGACACGGGGAGCTGTTTTTT.

The genes are TRBV27 and TRBJ2-4; tentatively, D is TRBD2 (6 bases). The V end was cut by 6 bases, the J end by 4 bases, with 16 bases between. CDR3 length: 15 amino acids. Germline CDR1 MNHEY, CDR2 SMNVEV (reference sequence). The CDR3 DNA sequence: TGTGCCAGCAGCTCCGCCGGACTAACTAAAAACATTCAGTACTTC. Translated: CASSSAGLTKNIQYF.

The chain recombines TRBV6-5 with TRBJ1-1; unclear D gene. Germline V gene data show CDR1 as MNHEY and CDR2 as SVGAGI. V was cut by 2 bases and J by 4 bases, with 8 bases left in between. This CDR3 is built from 13 residues. The CDR3 DNA follows: TGTGCCAGCAGTTACCTGGGAGGCACTGAAGCTTTCTTT. It is translated as CASSYLGGTEAFF.

V and J are TRBV2 and TRBJ2-1; no clear D. The CDR3 has 11 residues. Germline V gene data show CDR1 as SNHLY and CDR2 as FYNNEI. V dropped 2 bases and J dropped 9 bases, with 5 bases sitting between them. The CDR3 sequence: CASSERREQFF. The CDR3 DNA is TGTGCCAGCAGTGAACGCCGTGAGCAGTTCTTC.

V usage is TRBV12-3 or TRBV12-4 and J usage is TRBJ2-1, with D possibly matching TRBD1 (6 bases). V was trimmed by 3 bases and J by 12 bases, leaving 15 bases between them. The CDR3 loop spans 13 amino acids. CDR3 coding DNA: TGTGCCAGCAGTTTGGGGCTAGACAGGTTGCAGTTCTTC. Its protein product is CASSLGLDRLQFF.

Only one count was recorded for this clone. The CDR3 protein is CASSLEAGTYEQYF. DNA for the CDR3: TGTGCCAGCAGCTTAGAGGCAGGGACCTACGAGCAGTACTTC. The chain employs TRBV11-2 and TRBJ2-7, with D tentatively TRBD1 (5 bases). The germline V and J ends were trimmed by 0 bases and 2 bases, with 8 bases remaining between them. Germline V gives CDR1 SGHAT, CDR2 FQNNGV. The CDR3 has 14 amino acids.

The J gene is TRBJ1-2, the V gene TRBV30; D possibly corresponds to TRBD1 (5 bases). The CDR3 totals 13 residues. Deletions cut 3 bases from V and 5 bases from J, with 13 bases between. Germline V gene lookup returns CDR1 GTSNPN and CDR2 SVGIG (reference sequence). The CDR3: CAWSWDGNYGYTF. CDR3 in DNA: TGTGCCTGGAGCTGGGACGGTAATTATGGCTACACCTTC.

This clone was recorded a few times. Written as DNA, the CDR3 is TGCGCCAGCAGCTTGGGTGTCTTCACAGATACGCAGTATTTT. Translating gives CASSLGVFTDTQYF. V and J are TRBV5-1 and TRBJ2-3; D call uncertain. This CDR3 region has 14 residues. V gave up 0 bases and J gave up 2 bases, with 7 bases separating them. Germline assignment: CDR1 SGHRS and CDR2 YFSETQ.

This chain connects TRBV7-9 to TRBJ1-1, with D unresolved. Trimming removed 3 bases from V and 5 bases from J, with 4 bases in between. The CDR3 is 11 amino acids. In germline, CDR1 is SEHNR, CDR2 FQNEAQ (reference sequence). The CDR3 loop reads CASSLGTEAFF. The CDR3 nucleotides read TGTGCCAGCAGCTTGGGGACTGAAGCTTTCTTT.

The chain employs TRBV7-8 and TRBJ1-3, with a possible D match to TRBD1 (6 bases). CDR1 SGHVS and CDR2 FQNEAQ come from the germline V gene. Trimming stripped 1 base from V and 4 bases from J, with 14 bases between. The CDR3 runs 16 residues. CDR3 protein: CASSLGSRGGGNTIYF. For the CDR3, the DNA is TGTGCCAGCAGCTTAGGGTCCAGGGGCGGCGGAAACACCATATATTTT.